Listed here are 5 T cell receptor beta chains from one sample, sequenced in a study of Ad26.COV2.S vaccination and SARS-CoV-2 variants. Some clones are missing from TCRdb's copy, which holds only in-frame ones; the method was immunoSEQ multiplex PCR. The table records about 680,000 clones, approximately 88% of them present only once. The treatment here: roughly 18 received Ad26.COV2.S at low or high dose, single or two shots; roughly five received placebo; per-sample allocation not given. Samples were taken on day 63 after the first vaccine or placebo injection. Sequencing used peripheral blood, obtained in a trial of Ad26.COV2.S vaccine versus placebo. Every receptor here comes from a person between 18 and 65 years old who received the Ad26.COV2.S COVID-19 vaccine or a placebo.

The DNA for the CDR3 is TGTGCCAGCAGGCCCGGACATTACTCCTACGAGCAGTACTTC. Protein: CASRPGHYSYEQYF. This chain links TRBV6-5 with TRBJ2-7; weak D call: TRBD1 (5 bases). The CDR3 is 14 residues long. The germline V gene has CDR1 MNHEY and CDR2 SVGAGI. Between the trimmed V and J ends, which lost 6 bases and 0 bases, there was a span of 12 bases.

The chain joins TRBV28 to TRBJ2-3; D is uncertain. This CDR3 region has 12 residues. Germline V gene data show CDR1 as MDHEN and CDR2 as SYDVKM. Trimming shortened V by 3 bases and J by 7 bases, and 8 bases separated the two germline ends. This chain's CDR3 is CASSFDRYTQYF. CDR3 in DNA: TGTGCCAGCAGTTTTGATCGGTATACGCAGTATTTT.

The gene calls are TRBV12-3 or TRBV12-4 and TRBJ2-7; TRBD2 matches at 7 bases. V was pared by 3 bases and J by 7 bases, with 6 bases of the junction left unmatched. This CDR3 has 13 residues. The CDR3 DNA is TGTGCCAGCAGTTTGGGGCGGGAGAGGGAGCAGTACTTC. It specifies CASSLGREREQYF.

The CDR3 nucleotides read TGTGCCAGTAGTATCCCCCCCCAGCGGGGGAGGGGCGGGGAGCTGTTTTTT. Translating gives CASSIPPQRGRGGELFF. The J gene is TRBJ2-2, the V gene TRBV19, with 8 nucleotides matching TRBD2. The CDR3 is 17 amino acids. V shed 3 bases, J shed 7 bases, and the junction held 13 bases outside the gene matches. Germline V gene data show CDR1 as LNHDA and CDR2 as SQIVND (reference sequence).

V gene TRBV10-1 combines with J gene TRBJ2-3; 9 bases agree with TRBD1. V trimming: 9 bases; J trimming: 3 bases; junction bases outside the gene matches: 7. This CDR3 has 14 amino acids. CDR1 and CDR2 from the germline V gene are WNHNN and SYGVQD (reference sequence). The CDR3 sequence: CARRWDRETDTQYF. The CDR3 DNA reads TGCGCCAGAAGGTGGGACAGGGAAACAGATACGCAGTATTTT.